One T cell receptor (beta chain) is described in this entry. Its specificity is unknown. The repertoire was sequenced with immunoSEQ multiplex PCR; TCRdb's copy has only in-frame clones and lacks some. The repertoire holds about 23,000 clones, with roughly 71% as singletons. V was pared by 4 bases and J by 8 bases, with 7 bases of the junction left unmatched. The CDR3 is 13 residues long. In germline, CDR1 is LGHNA, CDR2 YSLEER. These data originate in a study of OX40 agonist ivuxolimab in advanced cancers. Exclusion applied to patients with autoimmune disease history or systemic immunosuppression. Samples were taken at baseline and on day 1 of cycles 4 and 7. Study-level points and caveats: Antigen specificity was not determined for the expanded peripheral T cells.

The chain combines TRBV4-3 with TRBJ1-2, with TRBD1 matching over 7 bases. The source material was CD4+ or CD8+ T cells sorted from blood, sampled in a trial of the OX40 agonist ivuxolimab. The sequence was collected from an adult with an advanced solid tumor such as melanoma, head and neck, liver or kidney cancer. The CDR3 sequence: CASSPRRGFGYTF. The CDR3 DNA is TGCGCCAGCAGCCCCCGCAGGGGGTTCGGCTACACCTTC.